Each of the 24 T cell receptor beta chains below was sequenced from the same sample in a study of STAT5B mutations in CD4+ large granular lymphocyte leukemia. Repertoires were generated with immunoSEQ multiplex PCR, while TCRdb's copy carries only in-frame clones and drops some. The sample contains roughly 40,000 clones, 65% to 85% of which appear only once. Sequencing was done on a sample of CD4+ T cells from blood buffy coats. All receptors come from a human donor in good health.

This clone was seen more than once but under ten times. The gene calls are TRBV5-4 and TRBJ1-2; the D gene is possibly TRBD1 (5 bases). The CDR3 runs to 15 residues. Germline V gene sequence: CDR1 SGHNT, CDR2 YYREEE (reference sequence). V lost 0 bases, J lost 2 bases, and 11 bases lay in between. The CDR3 bases are TGTGCCAGCAGCTTGGTAGGGACGGTAAACTATGGCTACACCTTC. It codes for CASSLVGTVNYGYTF.

The CDR3 protein is CVLSGASSTGELFF. Written as DNA, the CDR3 is TGTGTACTTTCCGGGGCTTCCTCCACCGGGGAGCTGTTTTTT. The V and J genes are TRBV5-4 and TRBJ2-2; D is possibly TRBD1 or TRBD2 (5 bases each). Germline V gene sequence: CDR1 SGHNT, CDR2 YYREEE (reference sequence). CDR3 length equals 14 residues. The whole variable domain, filled in from reference TRBV5-4 and TRBJ2-2, reads ETGVTQSPTHLIKTRGQQVTLRCSSQSGHNTVSWYQQALGQGPQFIFQYYREEENGRGNFPPRFSGLQFPNYSSELNVNALELDDSALYLCVLSGASSTGELFFGEGSRLTVL.

The rearrangement joins TRBV7-9 to TRBJ2-5; 8 positions agree with TRBD2. In germline, CDR1 is SEHNR, CDR2 FQNEAQ (reference sequence). This CDR3 is built from 17 residues. Losses at the gene ends were 2 bases for V and 4 bases for J; bases not matched to a gene: 12. The CDR3 loop reads CASSLSPGLDQVETQYF. In DNA, the CDR3 is TGTGCCAGCAGCTTAAGCCCGGGACTAGACCAGGTAGAGACCCAGTACTTC.

The chain links TRBV2 to TRBJ2-7; D gene unclear. Trimming took 4 bases from V and 0 from J, leaving 10 bases between them. The CDR3 is made up of 14 amino acids. The germline gives CDR1 SNHLY, CDR2 FYNNEI. Here the CDR3 DNA reads TGTGCCAGCAGTGGTAGGGTCGACTCCTACGAGCAGTACTTC. Amino acid sequence: CASSGRVDSYEQYF. Drawing the rest from reference TRBV2 and TRBJ2-7, the complete variable domain is EPEVTQTPSHQVTQMGQEVILRCVPISNHLYFYWYRQILGQKVEFLVSFYNNEISEKSEIFDDQFSVERPDGSNFTLKIRSTKLEDSAMYFCASSGRVDSYEQYFGPGTRLTVT.

This sequence joins TRBV5-4 and TRBJ2-1; TRBD1 is a possible D gene (5 bases). Germline CDR1 is SGHNT and CDR2 is YYREEE (reference sequence). The CDR3 sequence is 14 residues long. The V and J ends lost 3 bases and 9 bases respectively, with 16 bases between them. CDR3 loop: CASSWTTRVAEQFF. The CDR3 DNA sequence: TGTGCCAGCAGCTGGACAACCAGGGTTGCTGAGCAGTTCTTC. Supplemented by reference TRBV5-4 and TRBJ2-1, the full variable domain reads ETGVTQSPTHLIKTRGQQVTLRCSSQSGHNTVSWYQQALGQGPQFIFQYYREEENGRGNFPPRFSGLQFPNYSSELNVNALELDDSALYLCASSWTTRVAEQFFGPGTRLTVL.

The rearrangement joins TRBV6-1 to TRBJ1-5, with 8 bases fitting TRBD1. The CDR3 runs 15 residues. After removal of 6 bases from V and 5 bases from J, the junction contained 9 bases not matched to a gene. Germline CDR1 MNHNS, CDR2 SASEGT. The CDR3 sequence: CASSDDRGSYQPQHF. The CDR3, as DNA: TGTGCCAGCAGCGACGACAGGGGTTCTTATCAGCCCCAGCATTTT.

The chain combines TRBV2 with TRBJ1-1; 9 bases line up with TRBD1. This CDR3 has 15 residues. With 6 bases clipped from V and 1 base from J, the junction kept 6 bases outside the gene matches. CDR1 is SNHLY, CDR2 FYNNEI, per germline. Written as DNA, the CDR3 is TGTGCCAGCAGGGTTCAGGACAGGGGGAACACTGAAGCTTTCTTT. The encoded protein is CASRVQDRGNTEAFF.

The chain has TRBV19 and TRBJ1-2; D gene unclear. Germline loops: CDR1 LNHDA, CDR2 SQIVND (reference sequence). The CDR3 extends over 15 amino acids. With 3 bases removed from V and 8 bases from J, the gap between germline ends came to 19 bases. The CDR3, as DNA: TGTGCCAGTAGTATTATATCCGGCAGTATCGACGGCTACACCTTC. The encoded protein is CASSIISGSIDGYTF.

This chain links TRBV29-1 with TRBJ1-5; TRBD1 is a possible D gene (5 bases). Germline CDR1 reads SQVTM; CDR2 reads ANQGSEA. Deletions cut 6 bases from V and 5 bases from J, with 11 bases between. The CDR3 sequence is 12 residues long. CDR3 protein: CSVRDGDQPQHF. CDR3 DNA: TGCAGCGTCCGGGACGGGGATCAGCCCCAGCATTTT.

The chain employs TRBV7-3 and TRBJ1-1; D might be TRBD1 (5 bases). The CDR3 has 13 residues. Germline lookup yields CDR1 SGHTA and CDR2 FQGTGA. V lost 3 bases and J 4 bases, leaving 9 bases between the germline ends. The CDR3 DNA follows: TGTGCCAGCAGCTTCGGGGGGAGCACTGAAGCTTTCTTT. Protein: CASSFGGSTEAFF.

This clone came up once. The chain couples TRBV10-3 to TRBJ2-5; tentative D call: TRBD1 (6 bases). Trimming cost V 3 bases and J 3 bases, with 17 bases left between them. Germline V CDR1 and CDR2: ENHRY, SYGVKD. This CDR3 is 16 amino acids long. The CDR3 region is CAISDEKGGVEETQYF. For the CDR3, the DNA is TGTGCCATCAGTGATGAGAAAGGGGGAGTAGAAGAGACCCAGTACTTC.

The chain couples TRBV4-2 to TRBJ1-5; D is undetermined. V was clipped by 0 bases and J by 0 bases, with 12 bases between them. The CDR3 is 17 residues long. Germline CDR1 reads LGHNA; CDR2 reads YNFKEQ. Written as DNA, the CDR3 is TGTGCCAGCAGCCAAGATGCAGGCAGCAATAGCAATCAGCCCCAGCATTTT. It codes for CASSQDAGSNSNQPQHF.

The sample holds a few counts of this clone. V gene TRBV18 combines with J gene TRBJ1-2; the match to TRBD1 covers 7 bases. The germline V gene has CDR1 KGHSH and CDR2 LQKENI. Trimming cost V 3 bases and J 2 bases; bases outside gene matches: 15. The CDR3 is made up of 18 amino acids. The CDR3 DNA sequence: TGTGCCAGCTCACCCCGCCTGACTCCGACAGGGCAAAACTATGGCTACACCTTC. Its protein is CASSPRLTPTGQNYGYTF. Combining the CDR3 with reference TRBV18 and TRBJ1-2 gives the whole variable domain NAGVMQNPRHLVRRRGQEARLRCSPMKGHSHVYWYRQLPEEGLKFMVYLQKENIIDESGMPKERFSAEFPKEGPSILRIQQVVRGDSAAYFCASSPRLTPTGQNYGYTFGSGTRLTVV.

This clone was counted between two and nine times. The gene calls are TRBV6-5 and TRBJ1-2; no firm D call. Germline CDR1 reads MNHEY; CDR2 reads SVGAGI. This CDR3 contains 15 residues. Between the trimmed V and J ends, which lost 5 bases and 4 bases, there was a span of 17 bases. Here the CDR3 DNA reads TGTGCCAGCAGTCACCGGACCGCAAACTCCTATGGCTACACCTTC. Protein: CASSHRTANSYGYTF.

V gene TRBV25-1 combines with J gene TRBJ2-5; tentatively, D is TRBD1 or TRBD2 (6 bases each). There are 14 residues in the CDR3. V lost 3 bases to trimming and J lost 7 bases, with 15 bases between them. The V gene's germline CDR1 is MGHDK and CDR2 SYGVNS. CDR3 in DNA: TGTGCCAGCAGTGATTGGCGAGGGGGAGGGACCCAGTACTTC. Protein: CASSDWRGGGTQYF.

The chain couples TRBV11-1 to TRBJ2-2; D gene unclear. Germline V CDR1 and CDR2: SGHAT, FQDESV (reference sequence). Trimming took 0 bases from V and 6 from J, leaving 2 bases between them. The CDR3 has 12 residues. The CDR3 sequence: CASSLASGELFF. CDR3 in DNA: TGTGCCAGCAGCTTAGCTTCCGGGGAGCTGTTTTTT.

A note on this clone: A read error may account for a junction end that differs from germline. This sequence joins TRBV27 and TRBJ1-2; the D is unclear. Per germline, CDR1 MNHEY and CDR2 SMNVEV (reference sequence). This CDR3 comprises 9 residues. The CDR3 loop is CASSWGIGF. CDR3 sequence (DNA): TGTGCCAGCAGTTGGGGAATTGGTTTC.

This clone was picked up one time. This chain links TRBV6-4 with TRBJ2-2; D ambiguous. Germline lookup yields CDR1 MRHNA and CDR2 SNTAGT. Trimming stripped 3 bases from V and 3 bases from J, with 5 bases between. There are 13 residues in the CDR3. The CDR3 DNA reads as TGTGCCAGCAGTGAAAGATACACCGGGGAGCTGTTTTTT. Residues: CASSERYTGELFF.

This clone occurred once. The V gene is TRBV5-1, the J gene TRBJ2-3, with TRBD1 matching over 7 bases. CDR3 length equals 16 residues. Germline V gene lookup returns CDR1 SGHRS and CDR2 YFSETQ. Trimming at V came to 3 bases and at J to 4 bases, leaving 11 bases not matched to a gene. CDR3 amino acids: CASSSGSRGSADTQYF. As DNA, the CDR3 is TGCGCCAGCAGCTCCGGGTCCAGGGGGTCGGCAGATACGCAGTATTTT.

The chain recombines TRBV28 with TRBJ2-5; D is unclear. The CDR3 extends over 13 amino acids. The V gene's germline CDR1 is MDHEN and CDR2 SYDVKM. Trimming stripped 6 bases from V and 4 bases from J, with 12 bases between. CDR3 in amino acids: CASRSPVGETQYF. Here the CDR3 DNA reads TGTGCCAGCAGAAGTCCAGTAGGAGAGACCCAGTACTTC. Full variable domain (missing parts from reference TRBV28 and TRBJ2-5): DVKVTQSSRYLVKRTGEKVFLECVQDMDHENMFWYRQDPGLGLRLIYFSYDVKMKEKGDIPEGYSVSREKKERFSLILESASTNQTSMYLCASRSPVGETQYFGPGTRLLVL.

The chain employs TRBV2 and TRBJ2-1; D is ambiguous. Germline assignment: CDR1 SNHLY and CDR2 FYNNEI. V lost 2 bases and J 8 bases, leaving 4 bases between the germline ends. The CDR3 consists of 11 residues. The CDR3 region has the DNA TGTGCCAGCAGTGAATATGATGAGCAGTTCTTC. Protein sequence: CASSEYDEQFF.

The V and J genes are TRBV6-6 and TRBJ1-2; D remains ambiguous. The CDR3 is 16 residues long. Trimming left V 0 bases short and J 3 bases short, with 14 bases between. CDR1 and CDR2 (germline): MNHNY, SVGAGI (reference sequence). This CDR3 is CASSYSPRRADYGYTF. CDR3 nucleotides: TGTGCCAGCAGTTACTCGCCTCGACGGGCGGACTATGGCTACACCTTC.

This clone was seen just once. This chain joins TRBV21-1 and TRBJ1-1. TRBV21-1 is an annotated pseudogene. The CDR3 consists of 13 residues. Written as DNA, the CDR3 is TGTGCCAGCAGCAAAGATGGGGGCACTGAAGCTTTCTTT. It yields the protein CASSKDGGTEAFF.

V is TRBV10-3 and J is TRBJ2-2; D is possibly TRBD2 (7 bases). The CDR3 is made up of 15 amino acids. Per germline, CDR1 ENHRY and CDR2 SYGVKD. V was trimmed by 4 bases and J by 2 bases, leaving 11 bases between them. The CDR3, as DNA: TGTGCCATCAGTGGGGGGGGCCAAAACACCGGGGAGCTGTTTTTT. It codes for CAISGGGQNTGELFF.